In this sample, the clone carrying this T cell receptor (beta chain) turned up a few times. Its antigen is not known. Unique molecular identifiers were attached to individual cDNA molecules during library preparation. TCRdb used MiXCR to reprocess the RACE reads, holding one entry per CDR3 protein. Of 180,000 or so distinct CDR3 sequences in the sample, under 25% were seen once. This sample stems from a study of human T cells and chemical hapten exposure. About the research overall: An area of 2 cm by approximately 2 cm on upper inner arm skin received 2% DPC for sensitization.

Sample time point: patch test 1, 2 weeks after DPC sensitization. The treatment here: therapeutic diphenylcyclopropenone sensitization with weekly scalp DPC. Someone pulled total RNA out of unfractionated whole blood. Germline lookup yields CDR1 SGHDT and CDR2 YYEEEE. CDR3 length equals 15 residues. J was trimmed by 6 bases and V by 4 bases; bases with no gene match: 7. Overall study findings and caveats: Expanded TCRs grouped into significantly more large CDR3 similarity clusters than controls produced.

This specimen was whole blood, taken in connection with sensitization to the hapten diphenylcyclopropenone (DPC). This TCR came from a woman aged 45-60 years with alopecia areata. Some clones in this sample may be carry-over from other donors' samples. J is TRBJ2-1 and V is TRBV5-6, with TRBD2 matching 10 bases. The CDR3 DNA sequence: TGTGCCAGCAGCAGTAGCGGGAGGCTTGCCAATGAGCAGTTCTTC. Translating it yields CASSSSGRLANEQFF.